The next 19 T cell receptor beta chains were all read from a single sample in a study of molecular identifiers for immune sequencing clone quantification. TCRdb recomputed calls from the PCR reads with MiXCR, one row per CDR3 protein. This table holds 60,000 to 70,000 distinct CDR3 sequences, around 18% found once. The sequencing sample was made of naive CD8+ T cells from blood, with Jurkat cell RNA spiked in. Regarding subset: FACS-sorted CD8+CD4-CCR7+CD45RA+ naive T cells. The receptors shown here come from a human donor in good health. Some libraries in this study had Jurkat cell RNA spiked in.

The gene calls are TRBV20-1 and TRBJ2-5; D remains ambiguous. CDR1 is DFQATT and CDR2 is SNEGSKA in the germline V gene (reference sequence). V lost 5 bases, J lost 5 bases, and 9 bases lay in between. CDR3 length: 11 residues. CDR3 DNA: TGCAGTGCTGATCCCCCGGAGACCCAGTACTTC. It codes for CSADPPETQYF.

This chain links TRBV4-1 with TRBJ2-1; D is undetermined. The CDR3 is 15 amino acids. Trimming stripped 3 bases from V and 12 bases from J, with 21 bases between. CDR1 is MGHRA and CDR2 is YSYEKL in the germline V gene. In DNA form, the CDR3 reads TGCGCCAGCAGCCATGTAACATTAGCCCGCCATGGGCAGTTCTTC. The encoded protein is CASSHVTLARHGQFF.

Ten or more counts support this clonotype. The rearrangement joins TRBV28 to TRBJ2-3, with 7 bases fitting TRBD2. V lost 2 bases and J lost 4; bases outside the gene matches: 3. The CDR3 runs 14 residues. The germline V gene has CDR1 MDHEN and CDR2 SYDVKM. CDR3 nucleotide sequence: TGTGCCAGCAGTTTAGGGGGGGGGGCAGATACGCAGTATTTT. Translation gives CASSLGGGADTQYF.

A word on this clonotype: This may be a read error: a much more frequent sequence differs by one nucleotide. The chain's CDR3 is CSARDQGTKSSYNEQFF. For the CDR3, the DNA is TGCAGTGCTAGAGATCAGGGGACTAAAAGCTCCTACAATGAGCAGTTCTTC. This chain links TRBV20-1 with TRBJ2-1, with D maybe TRBD2 (7 bases). The CDR3 is made up of 17 amino acids. V lost 0 bases and J 0 bases, leaving 15 bases between the germline ends. CDR1 DFQATT and CDR2 SNEGSKA come from the germline V gene (reference sequence).

In the case of this clonotype: This may come from a read error, since a much larger clone is one base off. The rearrangement links TRBV29-1 to TRBJ2-7; 9 positions agree with TRBD1. This CDR3 is 14 amino acids long. Germline V gene lookup returns CDR1 SQVTM and CDR2 ANQGSEA. V was pared by 0 bases and J by 3 bases, with 3 bases of the junction left unmatched. Written as DNA, the CDR3 is TGCAGCGTTGAAGATCGGGGACAGGGCTACGAGCAGTACTTC. This sequence encodes CSVEDRGQGYEQYF.

The genes are TRBV5-3 and TRBJ2-2; a weak D match, TRBD1 (5 bases). TRBV5-3 carries the ORF label, with uncertain function. V was clipped by 8 bases and J by 5 bases, with 10 bases between them. The CDR3 loop spans 12 amino acids. The CDR3 here is CASGQGTGELFF. CDR3 DNA sequence: TGTGCCAGCGGCCAGGGTACCGGGGAGCTGTTTTTT.

This clonotype was seen only a few times. A much larger clone sits a single nucleotide away, making a read error possible. The V and J genes are TRBV20-1 and TRBJ2-7; D is possibly TRBD2 (6 bases). The CDR3 is 14 residues long. V was cut by 5 bases and J by 2 bases, with 16 bases left in between. The V gene's germline CDR1 is DFQATT and CDR2 SNEGSKA (reference sequence). The CDR3, as DNA: TGCAGTGCTGGAGCCCCGGGAGCAACCTACGAGCAGTACTTC. Protein: CSAGAPGATYEQYF.

The genes are TRBV28 and TRBJ2-1; 7 bases are a match to TRBD1. CDR1 is MDHEN and CDR2 is SYDVKM in the germline V gene. The CDR3 length is 12 residues. Trimming cost V 8 bases and J 2 bases; bases outside gene matches: 0. CDR3 sequence: CASQGAYNEQFF. The CDR3 coding sequence is TGTGCCAGCCAGGGGGCCTACAATGAGCAGTTCTTC.

There are a few counts of this clonotype. This may arise from a read error, as a much more abundant clone is one base away. Since the CDR3 does not end with the conserved phenylalanine or tryptophan, this likely comes from a read error. The V gene is TRBV11-3, the J gene TRBJ2-3, with TRBD2 identical over 7 bases. Germline-derived CDR1 and CDR2 are SGHNT and YENEEA. The CDR3 runs 14 residues. J lost 4 bases, V lost 4 bases, and 5 bases had no gene match. The CDR3 region has the DNA TGTGCCAGCAGCTACGGACTAGTTGCAGATACGCAGTATTCT. This encodes CASSYGLVADTQYS.

V usage is TRBV12-3 or TRBV12-4 and J usage is TRBJ1-1; D might be TRBD1 (6 bases). The CDR3 covers 14 residues. Trimming left V 7 bases short and J 2 bases short, with 14 bases between. CDR3 protein: CASTTGWGNTEAFF. The DNA for the CDR3 is TGTGCCAGCACCACAGGGTGGGGAAACACTGAAGCTTTCTTT.

In this sample, this clonotype turned up many times. This chain joins TRBV4-1 and TRBJ2-3; 9 bases align to TRBD1. The CDR3 covers 16 residues. V shed 6 bases and J 2 bases; nucleotides not matched to a gene: 9. CDR1 is MGHRA, CDR2 YSYEKL, per germline. The CDR3 spells CASRLTGGTYTDTQYF. In DNA, the CDR3 is TGCGCCAGCAGACTCACAGGGGGCACCTACACAGATACGCAGTATTTT.

In its sample, this clonotype was seen many times. This chain uses TRBV7-9 with TRBJ1-5; no reliable D call. CDR1 and CDR2 from the germline V gene are SEHNR and FQNEAQ (reference sequence). The ends were cut back, 3 bases at V and 6 bases at J, with 6 bases in the middle. There are 12 residues in the CDR3. This CDR3 reads CASSLGGQPQHF. In DNA form, the CDR3 reads TGTGCCAGCAGCTTGGGAGGTCAGCCCCAGCATTTT.

This clonotype was seen many times. The DNA for the CDR3 is TGTGCCAGCAGCCGGTTTGGGACTAGGGGCACAGATACGCAGTATTTT. Its protein is CASSRFGTRGTDTQYF. V and J are TRBV14 and TRBJ2-3; TRBD2 agrees at 8 bases. This CDR3 has 16 amino acids. Germline V CDR1 and CDR2: SGHDN, FVKESK. V lost 4 bases to trimming and J lost 1 base; unmatched junction nucleotides: 7.

For this clonotype: Being one base from a much bigger clone, this may be a read error. The DNA of the CDR3 is TGTGCCAGCAGTTTTGACACGAGCTCCCACAATGAGCAGTTCTTC. Translated, it gives CASSFDTSSHNEQFF. This sequence joins TRBV28 and TRBJ2-1; D is ambiguous. This CDR3 is built from 15 residues. Germline V lookup: CDR1 MDHEN, CDR2 SYDVKM.

Ten or more counts support this clonotype. The chain links TRBV6-5 to TRBJ2-7, with 11 bases identical to TRBD1. With 5 bases clipped from V and 4 bases from J, the junction kept 10 bases outside the gene matches. Per the germline V gene, CDR1 is MNHEY and CDR2 is SVGAGI. The CDR3 consists of 16 residues. The CDR3 here is CASSNLWTGGKYEQYF. The CDR3 DNA reads TGTGCCAGCAGTAACCTCTGGACAGGGGGCAAGTACGAGCAGTACTTC.

This clonotype was seen ten or more times. This chain uses TRBV7-8 with TRBJ2-1; D gene uncertain. V was cut by 0 bases and J by 7 bases, with 10 bases left in between. The length of the CDR3 is 14 residues. Per the germline V gene, CDR1 is SGHVS and CDR2 is FQNEAQ. In DNA, the CDR3 is TGTGCCAGCAGCTTAGCGTCCCTGGGAAATGAGCAGTTCTTC. Amino acid sequence: CASSLASLGNEQFF.

In the case of this clonotype: A much larger clone differs by one base, so this may be a read error. The chain links TRBV6-6 to TRBJ1-5, with unresolved D. The CDR3 is 13 residues long. Germline V gene sequence: CDR1 MNHNY, CDR2 SVGAGI (reference sequence). Trimming removed 0 bases at V and 12 bases at J, with 12 bases between. This chain's CDR3 is CASSYSLNLDQHF. The CDR3 DNA reads TGTGCCAGCAGTTACTCTTTGAATTTGGACCAGCATTTT.

This clonotype appeared many times. This chain uses TRBV7-9 with TRBJ1-1; D gene ambiguous. Between the trimmed V and J ends, which lost 3 bases and 1 base, there was a span of 9 bases. The CDR3 consists of 14 residues. Germline CDR1 and CDR2: SEHNR and FQNEAQ (reference sequence). The CDR3: CASSLGKTNTEAFF. CDR3 DNA: TGTGCCAGCAGCTTGGGCAAAACGAACACTGAAGCTTTCTTT. Full variable domain (rest looked up from reference TRBV7-9 and TRBJ1-1): DTGVSQNPRHKITKRGQNVTFRCDPISEHNRLYWYRQTLGQGPEFLTYFQNEAQLEKSRLLSDRFSAERPKGSFSTLEIQRTEQGDSAMYLCASSLGKTNTEAFFGQGTRLTVV.

The V and J genes are TRBV3-1 and TRBJ2-1; 9 nucleotides match TRBD2. Trimming cost V 5 bases and J 7 bases; bases outside gene matches: 12. CDR1 and CDR2 from the germline V gene are LGHDT and YNNKEL (reference sequence). The CDR3 totals 16 residues. The CDR3 DNA follows: TGTGCCAGCAGCTCCCTAACTAGCGGGCCAATAAATGAGCAGTTCTTC. It codes for CASSSLTSGPINEQFF.